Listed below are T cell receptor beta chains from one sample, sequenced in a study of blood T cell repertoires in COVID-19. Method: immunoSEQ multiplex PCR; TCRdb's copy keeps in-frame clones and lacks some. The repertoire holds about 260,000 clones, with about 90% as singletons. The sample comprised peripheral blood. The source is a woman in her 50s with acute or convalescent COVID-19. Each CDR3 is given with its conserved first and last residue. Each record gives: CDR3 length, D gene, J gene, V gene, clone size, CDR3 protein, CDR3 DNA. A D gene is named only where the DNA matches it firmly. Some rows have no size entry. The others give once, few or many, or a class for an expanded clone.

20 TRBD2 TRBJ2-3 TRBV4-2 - CASSPPQGAGGTGGADTQYF TGTGCCAGCAGCCCACCCCAGGGAGCGGGAGGAACCGGGGGTGCAGATACGCAGTATTTT
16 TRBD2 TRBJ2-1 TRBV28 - CASSSISGGPGNEQFF TGTGCCAGCAGCTCTATAAGCGGGGGCCCCGGCAATGAGCAGTTCTTC
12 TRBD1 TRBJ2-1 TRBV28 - CASGTGVNEQFF TGTGCCAGCGGGACAGGGGTTAATGAGCAGTTCTTC
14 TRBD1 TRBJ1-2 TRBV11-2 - CASSLTGAVYGYTF TGTGCCAGCAGCTTGACAGGGGCTGTCTATGGCTACACCTTC
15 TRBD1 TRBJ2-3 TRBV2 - CATDPGTGSTDTQYF TGTGCCACCGACCCCGGGACAGGGAGCACAGATACGCAGTATTTT
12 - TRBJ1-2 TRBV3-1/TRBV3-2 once CASSQGVEGYTF TGTGCCAGCAGCCAAGGAGTTGAAGGCTACACCTTC
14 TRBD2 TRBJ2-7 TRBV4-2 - CASAPVAGGDEQYF TGTGCCAGCGCCCCGGTAGCGGGAGGGGACGAGCAGTACTTC
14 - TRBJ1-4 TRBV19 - CASGRGAGIEKLFF TGTGCCAGCGGCCGGGGGGCCGGGATTGAAAAACTGTTTTTT
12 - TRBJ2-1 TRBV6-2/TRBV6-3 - CASSYGRVEQFF TGTGCCAGCAGTTATGGTCGGGTGGAGCAGTTCTTC
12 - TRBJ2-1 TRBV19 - CASSTTYNEQFF TGTGCCAGTAGCACTACTTACAATGAGCAGTTCTTC
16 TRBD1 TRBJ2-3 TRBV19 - CASMESSPRGQYAQYF TGTGCCAGTATGGAATCCTCTCCCAGGGGGCAATACGCGCAGTATTTT
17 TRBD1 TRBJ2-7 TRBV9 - CASSPAPAGGVSYEQYF TGTGCCAGCAGCCCCGCCCCAGCAGGGGGCGTCTCCTACGAGCAGTACTTC
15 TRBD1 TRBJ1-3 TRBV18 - CASSQQGQAGNTIYF TGTGCCAGCTCACAACAGGGACAGGCTGGAAACACCATATATTTT
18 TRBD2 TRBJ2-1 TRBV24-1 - CATSDHRGAGARINEQFF TGTGCCACCAGTGACCATAGGGGAGCGGGGGCGCGAATTAATGAGCAGTTCTTC
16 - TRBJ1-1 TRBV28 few CASSAPTGNMNTEAFF TGTGCCAGCAGTGCGCCGACAGGCAACATGAACACTGAAGCTTTCTTT
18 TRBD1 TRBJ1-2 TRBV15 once CATSRGPGQGDWGYGYTF TGTGCCACCAGCAGAGGGCCGGGACAGGGGGACTGGGGCTATGGCTACACCTTC
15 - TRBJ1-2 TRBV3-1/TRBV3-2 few CASSQGATGPYGYTF TGTGCCAGCAGCCAAGGGGCGACAGGCCCCTATGGCTACACCTTC
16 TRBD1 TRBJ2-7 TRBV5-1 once CASSGPGQGPSGEQYF TGCGCCAGCAGCGGGCCGGGACAGGGCCCTTCGGGGGAGCAGTACTTC
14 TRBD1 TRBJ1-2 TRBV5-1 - CASSLGTGPSTYTF TGCGCCAGCAGCTTAGGGACAGGGCCAAGCACCTACACCTTC
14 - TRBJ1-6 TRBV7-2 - CASSTLDSLLPLHF TGTGCCAGCAGCACCCTGGACAGCCTCCTACCCCTCCACTTT
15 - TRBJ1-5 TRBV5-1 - CASSLVPGKGQPQHF TGCGCCAGCAGCTTGGTCCCGGGGAAAGGTCAGCCCCAGCATTTT
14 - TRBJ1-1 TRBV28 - CASSLFIRATEAFF TGTGCCAGCAGTTTATTTATCAGGGCAACTGAAGCTTTCTTT
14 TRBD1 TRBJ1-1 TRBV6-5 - CASIEDRGHTEAFF TGTGCCAGCATCGAGGACAGGGGACACACTGAAGCTTTCTTT
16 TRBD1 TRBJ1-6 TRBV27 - CASSLGQGRYNSPLHF TGTGCATCCAGCTTGGGACAGGGGCGCTATAATTCACCCCTCCACTTT
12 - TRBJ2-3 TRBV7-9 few CASSFVTDTQYF TGTGCCAGCAGTTTCGTCACAGATACGCAGTATTTT
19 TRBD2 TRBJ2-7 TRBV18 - CASSPGGPGLGPSDYEQYF TGTGCCAGCTCACCGGGGGGCCCGGGACTAGGACCCTCCGACTACGAGCAGTACTTC
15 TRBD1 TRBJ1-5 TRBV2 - CASSEAPGQGEPQHF TGTGCCAGCAGTGAAGCGCCGGGACAGGGGGAACCCCAGCATTTT
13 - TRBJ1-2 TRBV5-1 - CASSFLGDGGYTF TGCGCCAGCAGCTTTCTCGGGGATGGTGGCTACACCTTC
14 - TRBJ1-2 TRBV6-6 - CASSYEEASYGYTF TGTGCCAGCAGTTACGAGGAGGCGAGCTATGGCTACACCTTC
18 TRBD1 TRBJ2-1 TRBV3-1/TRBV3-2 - CASSHPRGGLSSYNEQFF TGTGCCAGCAGCCACCCCAGAGGGGGCCTGAGCTCCTACAATGAGCAGTTCTTC
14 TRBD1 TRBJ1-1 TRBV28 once CASRIQGARSEAFF TGTGCCAGCAGGATCCAGGGGGCGCGGTCTGAAGCTTTCTTT
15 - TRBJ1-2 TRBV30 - CAWSVPGGSNYGYTF TGTGCCTGGAGTGTACCGGGGGGCTCGAACTATGGCTACACCTTC
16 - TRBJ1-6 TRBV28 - CASSSYFVRLNSPLHF TGTGCCAGCAGTTCGTACTTTGTCAGGCTTAATTCACCCCTCCACTTT
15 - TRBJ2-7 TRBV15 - CATSRDRQGGYEQYF TGTGCCACCAGCAGAGATCGGCAGGGTGGCTACGAGCAGTACTTC
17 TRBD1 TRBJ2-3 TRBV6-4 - CASTLTGQGLSTDTQYF TGTGCCAGCACCCTGACGGGACAGGGGTTGAGCACAGATACGCAGTATTTT
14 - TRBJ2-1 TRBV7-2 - CASSSSTGVDEQFF TGTGCCAGCAGCTCCTCTACGGGAGTGGATGAGCAGTTCTTC